The T cell receptor beta chain described here comes from a study of blood T cell repertoires in COVID-19. Original processing methods: Counts of nucleated cells, estimated from reference gene primer amplification, were obtained. Sequencing used immunoSEQ multiplex PCR; TCRdb keeps in-frame clones, though not all of them. That table is the source of V, J and clone size, and D and trimming were worked out from the DNA. The table includes roughly 120,000 clones, 80% detected once. This TCR was sampled from a man in his 70s with acute or convalescent COVID-19. The sequenced sample consisted of peripheral blood.

The CDR3 loop is CASRAPAGQDPSGNTIYF. Written as DNA, the CDR3 is TGTGCCAGCAGGGCACCGGCGGGACAGGACCCTTCTGGAAACACCATATATTTT. The gene calls are TRBV25-1 and TRBJ1-3, with 8 bases aligning to TRBD1. CDR1 and CDR2 from the germline V gene are MGHDK and SYGVNS. This CDR3 comprises 18 residues. V was pared by 6 bases and J by 1 base, with 14 bases of the junction left unmatched.